A selection of T cell receptor beta chains follows, all from one sample in a study of cytomegalovirus exposure and HLA in healthy donors. Profiling relied on immunoSEQ multiplex PCR, and the TCRdb table lists in-frame clones only, not all of them. The top ten clones hold approximately 1.2% of a sample with roughly 180,000 clones, around four fifths of them seen once. The source material was PBMCs. The source is a man aged 30-40 years in good health and CMV-seronegative. Both conserved end residues are part of each CDR3. The order of the fields is CDR3 protein, J gene, D gene, V gene. D genes are given only for firm matches.

CDR3: CASSQEAQTGVSYNEQFF
J: TRBJ2-1
D: -
V: TRBV4-2

CDR3: CASRASSSGNTIYF
J: TRBJ1-3
D: -
V: TRBV6-5

CDR3: CASKETGGFGYTF
J: TRBJ1-2
D: TRBD1
V: TRBV4-1

CDR3: CAISEVLGYNEQFF
J: TRBJ2-1
D: -
V: TRBV10-3

CDR3: CASSLYGGGLRGYTF
J: TRBJ1-2
D: -
V: TRBV7-6

CDR3: CAWSAQGIRNGYTF
J: TRBJ1-2
D: -
V: TRBV30

CDR3: CASSSGGVMEQFF
J: TRBJ2-1
D: TRBD2
V: TRBV5-1

CDR3: CASSLGDRSEIF
J: TRBJ1-4
D: -
V: TRBV2

CDR3: CASRESGVGGGEAFF
J: TRBJ1-1
D: -
V: TRBV27

CDR3: CASTTQGGKLFF
J: TRBJ1-4
D: TRBD1
V: TRBV19

CDR3: CASRGTGSNQPQHF
J: TRBJ1-5
D: TRBD1
V: TRBV27

CDR3: CASTQEGQGSDEQYF
J: TRBJ2-7
D: TRBD1
V: TRBV5-8

CDR3: CASRRTGGTSGANVLTF
J: TRBJ2-6
D: TRBD1
V: TRBV10-2

CDR3: CASSPFDRPTEAFF
J: TRBJ1-1
D: -
V: TRBV18

CDR3: CAITTGNENQPQHF
J: TRBJ1-5
D: -
V: TRBV7-2

CDR3: CASSYGQGSTEAFF
J: TRBJ1-1
D: TRBD1
V: TRBV6-5

CDR3: CASSTGQGLFNQPQHF
J: TRBJ1-5
D: TRBD1
V: TRBV7-2

CDR3: CASSVGAGTSGSYEQYF
J: TRBJ2-7
D: TRBD2
V: TRBV7-2

CDR3: CASSYSSATVLYGYTF
J: TRBJ1-2
D: -
V: TRBV6-6

CDR3: CASSLLGQGNRDF
J: TRBJ2-7
D: TRBD1
V: TRBV5-1

CDR3: CASSLGLAGKQETQYF
J: TRBJ2-5
D: TRBD2
V: TRBV5-1

CDR3: CASSPRTSGYSYNEQFF
J: TRBJ2-1
D: TRBD2
V: TRBV11-2

CDR3: CASSYSSSNQPQHF
J: TRBJ1-5
D: -
V: TRBV6-5

CDR3: CAHYVTGYGYTF
J: TRBJ1-2
D: -
V: TRBV28

CDR3: CASSVGEQGNSPLHF
J: TRBJ1-6
D: TRBD1
V: TRBV9

CDR3: CASSPDMGGEQYF
J: TRBJ2-7
D: -
V: TRBV5-1

CDR3: CASSELACEQYF
J: TRBJ2-7
D: -
V: TRBV6-7

CDR3: CASSQGLARTDTQYF
J: TRBJ2-3
D: -
V: TRBV4-3

CDR3: CTSSQEGTGECSYNSPLHF
J: TRBJ1-6
D: -
V: TRBV1

CDR3: CASSYGGLAGYNEQFF
J: TRBJ2-1
D: -
V: TRBV11-1

CDR3: CASRLARRKENEKLFF
J: TRBJ1-4
D: -
V: TRBV12-2

CDR3: CASSPTGQGQPQHF
J: TRBJ1-5
D: -
V: TRBV7-2

CDR3: CASSPPYRATEAFF
J: TRBJ1-1
D: -
V: TRBV5-6

CDR3: CASSLEIPDEQYF
J: TRBJ2-7
D: -
V: TRBV7-9

CDR3: CASSLVGQGRYEQYF
J: TRBJ2-7
D: TRBD1
V: TRBV7-2

CDR3: CASSPWDRSLEAFF
J: TRBJ1-1
D: TRBD1
V: TRBV5-4

CDR3: CASSLWGGNTEAFF
J: TRBJ1-1
D: -
V: TRBV7-2

CDR3: CASSTGVYNEKLFF
J: TRBJ1-4
D: -
V: TRBV10-2

CDR3: CASSPRTGGVEKLFF
J: TRBJ1-4
D: TRBD1
V: TRBV11-2

CDR3: CASSPPRQDSSSYEQYF
J: TRBJ2-7
D: -
V: TRBV18

CDR3: CASSEAITGLNQPQHF
J: TRBJ1-5
D: -
V: TRBV6-1

CDR3: CASSQVRVSSYNEQFF
J: TRBJ2-1
D: -
V: TRBV4-1

CDR3: CAWRDRGRGGGSYEQYF
J: TRBJ2-7
D: TRBD1
V: TRBV30

CDR3: CASSFRQGLVATNEKLFF
J: TRBJ1-4
D: TRBD1
V: TRBV11-2

CDR3: CASSWDRELSPLHF
J: TRBJ1-6
D: TRBD1
V: TRBV10-1

CDR3: CASNPRQKETQYF
J: TRBJ2-5
D: -
V: TRBV11-2

CDR3: CASSLQGAQFETQYF
J: TRBJ2-5
D: TRBD1
V: TRBV28

CDR3: CASSRTGGSTEAFF
J: TRBJ1-1
D: TRBD1
V: TRBV5-6

CDR3: CASSLTGQGANTGELFF
J: TRBJ2-2
D: TRBD1
V: TRBV7-9